Each of the 24 T cell receptor beta chains below was sequenced from the same sample in a study of beta chain features in type 1 diabetes. Expressed TCRB transcripts were sequenced, since all the RNA that had been isolated was reverse transcribed. Profiled with immunoSEQ multiplex PCR; TCRdb holds only in-frame clones, not every one. The repertoire holds tens of thousands of clones, roughly 69% seen once, with over 2% in the top ten. The specimen sequenced was Tregs from blood. These receptor sequences come from a woman in her thirties or forties in good health.

This CDR3 is CASSRPGQGKNTGELFF. CDR3 nucleotide sequence: TGTGCCAGCAGCCGACCCGGACAGGGGAAGAACACCGGGGAGCTGTTTTTT. The V call is TRBV5-6, the J call TRBJ2-2; 9 nucleotides align to TRBD1. Per germline, CDR1 SGHDT and CDR2 YYEEEE. The ends lost 4 bases at V and 1 base at J; junction bases unmatched: 8. The CDR3 is made up of 17 amino acids.

The V and J genes are TRBV7-2 and TRBJ2-3, with 10 bases matching TRBD2. The CDR3 length is 17 residues. Germline V gives CDR1 SGHTA, CDR2 FQGNSA. After removal of 0 bases from V and 6 bases from J, the junction contained 9 bases not matched to a gene. The DNA of the CDR3 is TGTGCCAGCAGCTTAGCGCTGCTAGCGGGGGAGTTGGATACGCAGTATTTT. It specifies CASSLALLAGELDTQYF.

This clone was seen only a few times. The gene calls are TRBV10-3 and TRBJ2-5; 7 bases map to TRBD1. Germline-derived CDR1 and CDR2 are ENHRY and SYGVKD. The CDR3 contains 17 residues. V lost 2 bases to trimming and J lost 1 base; unmatched junction nucleotides: 10. This CDR3 reads CAISEGRQGVLQETQYF. As DNA, the CDR3 is TGTGCCATCAGTGAGGGTCGGCAGGGGGTACTCCAAGAGACCCAGTACTTC.

The rearrangement links TRBV7-2 to TRBJ1-1; possible D gene TRBD1, 6 bases. This CDR3 is 14 amino acids long. Germline lookup yields CDR1 SGHTA and CDR2 FQGNSA. V lost 8 bases and J 5 bases, leaving 18 bases between the germline ends. CDR3 sequence: CASAGRGSGTEAFF. The CDR3 DNA reads as TGTGCCAGCGCGGGCAGGGGAAGCGGAACTGAAGCTTTCTTT.

This clone turned up a few times. This sequence joins TRBV19 and TRBJ2-1; the match to TRBD1 covers 7 bases. CDR1 is LNHDA, CDR2 SQIVND, per germline (reference sequence). V lost 9 bases, J lost 0 bases, and 8 bases stayed unmatched. The CDR3 is made up of 15 amino acids. Written as DNA, the CDR3 is TGTGCCAGCCGACGCAGGGGGAGCTCCTACAATGAGCAGTTCTTC. Translated: CASRRRGSSYNEQFF.

The chain combines TRBV19 with TRBJ2-1, with 12 bases aligning to TRBD2. Trimming cost V 5 bases and J 4 bases; bases outside gene matches: 3. Germline CDR1 is LNHDA and CDR2 is SQIVND (reference sequence). The CDR3 extends over 15 amino acids. The CDR3 DNA follows: TGTGCCAGTAGTCTAGCGGGGGGGCCGTACAATGAGCAGTTCTTC. This encodes CASSLAGGPYNEQFF.

The chain links TRBV2 to TRBJ2-3, with TRBD2 matching over 7 bases. This CDR3 has 16 residues. Germline V gene lookup returns CDR1 SNHLY and CDR2 FYNNEI. V dropped 3 bases and J dropped 6; count of bases not matched to a gene: 12. The CDR3: CASSEVLAALGDTQYF. The CDR3 DNA reads as TGTGCCAGCAGTGAGGTGCTAGCGGCGCTTGGGGATACGCAGTATTTT.

This chain links TRBV15 with TRBJ2-5, with TRBD2 as a possible D gene (5 bases). Germline V gene data show CDR1 as LNHNV and CDR2 as YYDKDF (reference sequence). Trimming pared 0 bases from V and 1 base from J, leaving 12 bases between. The CDR3 sequence is 16 residues long. DNA for the CDR3: TGTGCCACCAGCAGAGATCTCGGGGTATTCCAAGAGACCCAGTACTTC. As protein: CATSRDLGVFQETQYF.

This clone was recorded a few times. This rearrangement joins TRBV7-9 to TRBJ2-1, with 7 bases aligning to TRBD1. The J segment lost 4 bases and the V segment lost 2 bases, leaving 11 bases of the junction unmatched. Germline V gene sequence: CDR1 SEHNR, CDR2 FQNEAQ (reference sequence). The CDR3 runs 17 residues. Written as DNA, the CDR3 is TGTGCCAGCAGCTTAAGGCCCGACAGGGTCGTATACAATGAGCAGTTCTTC. Amino acid sequence: CASSLRPDRVVYNEQFF.

Of note for this clone: A much larger clone lies one base from this, so it may be a read error. The DNA for the CDR3 is TGTGCCAGCAGCACCCCGACTAGCCCAGAGACCCAGCACTTC. It encodes CASSTPTSPETQHF. The chain couples TRBV7-2 to TRBJ2-5; 7 nucleotides agree with TRBD2. Germline lookup yields CDR1 SGHTA and CDR2 FQGNSA. The CDR3 runs to 14 residues.

The genes are TRBV4-1 and TRBJ1-4, with 11 bases fitting TRBD1. Germline-derived CDR1 and CDR2 are MGHRA and YSYEKL. The V gene end was trimmed by 7 bases and the J gene end by 0 bases; junction bases not matched to a gene: 1. This CDR3 region has 15 residues. CDR3 coding DNA: TGCGCCAGCACGGGACAGGGGGCAACTAATGAAAAACTGTTTTTT. Translated: CASTGQGATNEKLFF.

The gene calls are TRBV7-9 and TRBJ2-7; weak D call: TRBD1 (5 bases). Trimming left V 5 bases short and J 2 bases short, with 16 bases between. The CDR3 is made up of 15 amino acids. Germline V gene lookup returns CDR1 SEHNR and CDR2 FQNEAQ (reference sequence). CDR3 region: CASSISRGWTYEQYF. CDR3 in DNA: TGTGCCAGCAGCATATCTAGGGGTTGGACCTACGAGCAGTACTTC.

CDR3 DNA: TGTGCCAGCAGCCAGAGACTAGCGGTTCACACCGGGGAGCTGTTTTTT. The encoded protein is CASSQRLAVHTGELFF. This rearrangement joins TRBV14 to TRBJ2-2; 9 bases are shared with TRBD2. This CDR3 has 16 residues. V lost 3 bases and J lost 3; bases outside the gene matches: 5. Germline loops: CDR1 SGHDN, CDR2 FVKESK.

The V gene is TRBV19, the J gene TRBJ1-1, with 7 bases matching TRBD1. The CDR3 spans 13 residues. Trimming removed 3 bases from V and 11 bases from J; junction bases left unmatched: 9. Germline CDR1 LNHDA, CDR2 SQIVND (reference sequence). Here the CDR3 reads CASSIIGQAGAFF. In DNA form, the CDR3 reads TGTGCCAGTAGTATTATAGGACAGGCAGGCGCTTTCTTT.

The chain links TRBV25-1 to TRBJ2-5, with a weak D call TRBD2 (6 bases). The CDR3 extends over 18 amino acids. Trimming shortened V by 2 bases and J by 4 bases, and 23 bases separated the two germline ends. Germline CDR1 is MGHDK and CDR2 is SYGVNS. The CDR3 loop reads CASSETHPGVSGAETQYF. The CDR3 DNA sequence: TGTGCCAGCAGTGAAACCCACCCGGGAGTTTCGGGTGCAGAGACCCAGTACTTC.

The chain joins TRBV7-2 to TRBJ2-3; a weak D match, TRBD1 (6 bases). The CDR3 consists of 13 residues. The germline gives CDR1 SGHTA, CDR2 FQGNSA. Deletions cut 4 bases from V and 6 bases from J, with 11 bases between. The CDR3 DNA reads TGTGCCAGCAGCTCGAACAGGGTGGATACGCAGTATTTT. Residues: CASSSNRVDTQYF.

This clone turned up a few times. The chain uses TRBV19 and TRBJ2-1; 13 positions agree with TRBD2. The CDR3 is made up of 21 amino acids. In germline, CDR1 is LNHDA, CDR2 SQIVND (reference sequence). J gave up 3 bases and V 0 bases, and 14 bases lay outside the gene matches. CDR3 in amino acids: CASSIDRSWTSGGGSYNEQFF. DNA for the CDR3: TGTGCCAGTAGTATAGATCGGAGTTGGACTAGCGGGGGTGGAAGCTACAATGAGCAGTTCTTC.

CDR3 region: CASTPTGPYGYTF. The CDR3 DNA sequence: TGTGCCAGCACCCCGACAGGGCCCTATGGCTACACCTTC. The J gene is TRBJ1-2, the V gene TRBV27; 7 bases map to TRBD1. The V and J ends lost 7 bases and 4 bases, in that order; junction bases with no gene match: 6. There are 13 residues in the CDR3. Germline CDR1 MNHEY, CDR2 SMNVEV (reference sequence).

This clone has only a few counts. The V gene is TRBV6-6, the J gene TRBJ1-2, with 11 bases fitting TRBD1. Germline values: CDR1 MNHNY, CDR2 SVGAGI (reference sequence). The V gene end was trimmed by 2 bases and the J gene end by 8 bases; junction bases not matched to a gene: 10. The CDR3 extends over 16 amino acids. The CDR3 nucleotides read TGTGCCAGCAGTTACGCCAAAGGGACAGGGGGAAGCGGCTACACCTTC. Its protein is CASSYAKGTGGSGYTF.

The chain uses TRBV5-1 and TRBJ2-1; D unresolved. The CDR3 is 13 residues long. Per germline, CDR1 SGHRS and CDR2 YFSETQ. Trimming removed 0 bases from V and 5 bases from J, with 6 bases in between. The CDR3 spells CASSLVQNNEQFF. The DNA for the CDR3 is TGCGCCAGCAGCTTGGTACAGAACAATGAGCAGTTCTTC. Full variable domain (rest looked up from reference TRBV5-1 and TRBJ2-1): KAGVTQTPRYLIKTRGQQVTLSCSPISGHRSVSWYQQTPGQGLQFLFEYFSETQRNKGNFPGRFSGRQFSNSRSEMNVSTLELGDSALYLCASSLVQNNEQFFGPGTRLTVL.

The V and J genes are TRBV10-3 and TRBJ2-7; D ambiguous. In germline, CDR1 is ENHRY, CDR2 SYGVKD. V was trimmed by 0 bases and J by 6 bases, leaving 9 bases between them. This CDR3 has 13 amino acids. This chain's CDR3 is CAISESDKREQYF. The CDR3 DNA follows: TGTGCCATCAGTGAGTCGGATAAGCGCGAGCAGTACTTC.

This clone was observed a single time. The chain joins TRBV5-1 to TRBJ2-1; D is possibly TRBD2 (6 bases). The CDR3 totals 17 residues. The V and J ends lost 0 bases and 7 bases respectively, with 20 bases between them. The germline CDR1 and CDR2 sequences are SGHRS and YFSETQ. The CDR3 DNA sequence: TGCGCCAGCAGCTTGGCCGCGGACACCTCACGGGGGAATGAGCAGTTCTTC. Its protein is CASSLAADTSRGNEQFF.

This chain links TRBV9 with TRBJ1-4; TRBD1 matches 8 bases. The J segment lost 6 bases and the V segment lost 3 bases, leaving 10 bases of the junction unmatched. Germline CDR1 and CDR2: SGDLS and YYNGEE. The CDR3 is made up of 16 amino acids. The CDR3 loop is CASSARWDRRDEKLFF. In DNA, the CDR3 is TGTGCCAGCAGCGCTAGATGGGACAGGCGTGATGAAAAACTGTTTTTT.

The chain's CDR3 is CSVGQGNQPQHF. The DNA for the CDR3 is TGCAGCGTTGGCCAGGGCAATCAGCCCCAGCATTTT. The chain is built from TRBV29-1 and TRBJ1-5, with D unclear. Trimming pared 4 bases from V and 2 bases from J, leaving 6 bases between. CDR1 and CDR2 from the germline V gene are SQVTM and ANQGSEA. The CDR3 loop spans 12 amino acids.